This T cell receptor beta chain was recovered during a study of cytomegalovirus exposure and HLA in healthy donors. Background on the study: Early released data comprised some 91 million unique TCRs from HLA-typed donors.

It was with 60 Vbeta and 13 Jbeta primers that the PCR ran. Data came from immunoSEQ multiplex PCR; TCRdb stores just in-frame clones and leaves some out. Among 220,000 or so clones listed, approximately 85% were seen once. With V trimmed by 5 bases and J by 9 bases, 8 bases remained unmatched. CDR3 size: 14 residues. Per the germline V gene, CDR1 is MDHEN and CDR2 is SYDVKM. Study findings and constraints: TCR sequences were mostly rare, though some public TCRs occurred in many donors. It was likely that a cluster of highly shared sequence variants was a sequencing artifact. The authors later found HLA-associated TCR beta chains more clonally expanded than equally common others.

Comments on this clone: No antigen is known for it.

The sequenced sample was PBMCs. The receptor was isolated from a woman aged 40 to 50 in good health and CMV-seronegative. The chain recombines TRBV28 with TRBJ1-5; TRBD1 agrees at 9 bases. The CDR3 is CASSPGTGFLPQHF. CDR3 sequence (DNA): TGTGCCAGCAGTCCAGGGACAGGGTTTTTGCCCCAGCATTTT.